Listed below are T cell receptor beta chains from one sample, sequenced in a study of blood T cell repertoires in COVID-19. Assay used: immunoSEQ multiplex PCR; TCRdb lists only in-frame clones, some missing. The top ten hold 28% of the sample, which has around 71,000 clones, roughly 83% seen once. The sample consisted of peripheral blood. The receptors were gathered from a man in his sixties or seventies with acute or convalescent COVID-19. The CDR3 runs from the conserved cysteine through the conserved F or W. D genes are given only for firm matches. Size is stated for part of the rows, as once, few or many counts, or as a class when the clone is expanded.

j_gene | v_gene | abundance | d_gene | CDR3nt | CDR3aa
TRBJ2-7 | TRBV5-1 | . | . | TGCGCCAGCAGCTTGGATCCAGGGGTGGACTACGAGCAGTACTTC | CASSLDPGVDYEQYF
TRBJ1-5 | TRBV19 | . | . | TGTGCCACCTTAGACAGTCATAGCAATCAGCCCCAGCATTTT | CATLDSHSNQPQHF
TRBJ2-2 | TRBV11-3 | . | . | TGTGCCAGCAGCTTAGACTTTGGACGACGGGAGAACACCGGGGAGCTGTTTTTT | CASSLDFGRRENTGELFF
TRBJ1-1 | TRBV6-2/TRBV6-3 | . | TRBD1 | TGTGCCAGCAGTCGAACAGGGGATGAAGCTTTCTTT | CASSRTGDEAFF
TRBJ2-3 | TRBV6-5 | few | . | TGTGCCAGCAGTTACTCGTTAGTGGACAAAGATACGCAGTATTTT | CASSYSLVDKDTQYF
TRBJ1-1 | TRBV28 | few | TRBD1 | TGTGCCAGCAGCCGACAGGGGGGGACTGAAGCTTTCTTT | CASSRQGGTEAFF
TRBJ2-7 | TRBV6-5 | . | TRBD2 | TGTGCCAGCAGTTACTCCGGGACTAGCGTCTCCTACGAGCAGTACTTC | CASSYSGTSVSYEQYF
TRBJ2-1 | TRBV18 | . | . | TGTGCCAGCTCAAACTCCTCAAGCTCCTACAATGAGCAGTTCTTC | CASSNSSSSYNEQFF
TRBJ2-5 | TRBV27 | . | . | TGTGCCAGCAGTAGACAGCAGGCTCGAGAGACCCAGTACTTC | CASSRQQARETQYF
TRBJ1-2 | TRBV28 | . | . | TGTGCCAGCAGTTCGGGGGGGGATGGGTACTATGGCTACACCTTC | CASSSGGDGYYGYTF
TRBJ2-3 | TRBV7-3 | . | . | TGTGCCAGCAGCCTTGGCAGAGGAAGAGCTAGCACAGATACGCAGTATTTT | CASSLGRGRASTDTQYF
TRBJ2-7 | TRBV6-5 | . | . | TGTGCCAGCGTGGACCCCGGGACCTACGAGCAGTACTTC | CASVDPGTYEQYF
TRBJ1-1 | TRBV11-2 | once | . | TGTGCCAGCAGCTTAGGTGGTGAGTCAGCTTTCTTT | CASSLGGESAFF
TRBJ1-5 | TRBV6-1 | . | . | TGTGCCAGCAGTGAAACACAGGATCAGCCCCAGCATTTT | CASSETQDQPQHF
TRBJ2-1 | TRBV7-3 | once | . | TGTGCCAGCAGCTCCTCTAGCGTCAATGAGCAGTTCTTC | CASSSSSVNEQFF
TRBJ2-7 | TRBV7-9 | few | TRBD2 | TGTGCCAGCAGCGGCGGGACTAGCGGGAATTCCTACGAGCAGTACTTC | CASSGGTSGNSYEQYF